This TCR beta chain emerged from a study of Ad26.COV2.S vaccination and SARS-CoV-2 variants. Study outcomes and limitations: Higher spike-specific TCR breadth was found in vaccine recipients than in placebo recipients.

Treatment reported: 15 to 20 received Ad26.COV2.S at low or high dose, single or two shots; about five received placebo; per-sample allocation not given. After the first vaccine or placebo injection, samples were drawn on day 63. This Boston cohort included adults aged 18-55 years. The repertoire was sequenced with immunoSEQ multiplex PCR; TCRdb's copy has only in-frame clones and lacks some. The sample contains roughly 400,000 clones, roughly 91% of which appear only once. In the case of this clone: Its antigen is undetermined.

This CDR3 has 18 amino acids. Germline assignment: CDR1 LGHDT and CDR2 YNNKEL (reference sequence). Between the trimmed V and J ends, which lost 4 bases and 5 bases, there was a span of 26 bases. The rearrangement joins TRBV3-1 (or the pseudogene TRBV3-2) to TRBJ2-5; the D gene is possibly TRBD2 (6 bases). Sequenced material: peripheral blood, taken in a trial of Ad26.COV2.S vaccine versus placebo. This receptor was identified in a person between 18 and 65 years old who received the Ad26.COV2.S COVID-19 vaccine or a placebo. CDR3 sequence: CASSRSNQYREISETQYF. The CDR3 coding sequence is TGTGCCAGCAGCCGTTCGAATCAATATCGGGAGATTTCGGAGACCCAGTACTTC.